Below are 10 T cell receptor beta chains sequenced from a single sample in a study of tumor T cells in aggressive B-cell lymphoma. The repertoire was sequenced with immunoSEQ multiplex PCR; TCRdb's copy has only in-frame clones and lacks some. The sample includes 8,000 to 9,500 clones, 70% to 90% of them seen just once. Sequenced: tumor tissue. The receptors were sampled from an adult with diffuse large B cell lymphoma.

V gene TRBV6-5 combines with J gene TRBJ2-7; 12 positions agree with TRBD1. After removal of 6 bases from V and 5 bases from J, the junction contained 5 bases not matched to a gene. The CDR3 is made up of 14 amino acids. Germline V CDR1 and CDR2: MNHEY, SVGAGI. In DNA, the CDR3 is TGTGCCAGCAGACGGGGGACAGGGGGCCACGAGCAGTACTTC. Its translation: CASRRGTGGHEQYF.

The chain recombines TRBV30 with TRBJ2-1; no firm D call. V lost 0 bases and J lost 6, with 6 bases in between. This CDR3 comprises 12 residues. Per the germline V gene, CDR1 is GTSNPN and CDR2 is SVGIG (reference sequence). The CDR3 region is CAWSVRSNEQFF. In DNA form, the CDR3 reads TGTGCCTGGAGTGTACGGTCCAATGAGCAGTTCTTC.

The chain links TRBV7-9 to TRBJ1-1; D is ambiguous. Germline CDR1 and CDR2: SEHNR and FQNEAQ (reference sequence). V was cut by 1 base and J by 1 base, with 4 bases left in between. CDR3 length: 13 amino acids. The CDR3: CASSLGQNTEAFF. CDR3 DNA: TGTGCCAGCAGCTTAGGGCAGAACACTGAAGCTTTCTTT. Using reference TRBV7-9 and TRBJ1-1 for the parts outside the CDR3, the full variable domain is DTGVSQNPRHKITKRGQNVTFRCDPISEHNRLYWYRQTLGQGPEFLTYFQNEAQLEKSRLLSDRFSAERPKGSFSTLEIQRTEQGDSAMYLCASSLGQNTEAFFGQGTRLTVV.

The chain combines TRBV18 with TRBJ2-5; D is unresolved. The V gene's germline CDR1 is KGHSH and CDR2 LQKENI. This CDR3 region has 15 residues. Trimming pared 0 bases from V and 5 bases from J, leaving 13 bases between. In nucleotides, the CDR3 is TGTGCCAGCTCACCACCGGCCAAGAACGCCGAGACCCAGTACTTC. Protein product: CASSPPAKNAETQYF.

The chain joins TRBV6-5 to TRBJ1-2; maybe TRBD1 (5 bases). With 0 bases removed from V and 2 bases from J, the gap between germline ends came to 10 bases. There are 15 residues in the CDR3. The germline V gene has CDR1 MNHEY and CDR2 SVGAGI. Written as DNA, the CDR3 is TGTGCCAGCAGTTACTCGAAGAAGGGGAACTATGGCTACACCTTC. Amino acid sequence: CASSYSKKGNYGYTF.

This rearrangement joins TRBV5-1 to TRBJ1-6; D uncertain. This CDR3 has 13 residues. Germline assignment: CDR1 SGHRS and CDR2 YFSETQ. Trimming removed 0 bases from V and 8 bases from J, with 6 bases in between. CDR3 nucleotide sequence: TGCGCCAGCAGCTTGGACGGAGATTCACCCCTCCACTTT. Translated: CASSLDGDSPLHF.

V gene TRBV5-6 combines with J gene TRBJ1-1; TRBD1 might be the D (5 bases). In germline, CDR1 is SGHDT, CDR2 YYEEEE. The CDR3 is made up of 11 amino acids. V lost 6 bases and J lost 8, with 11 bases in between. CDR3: CASISGAEAFF. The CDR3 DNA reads TGTGCCAGCATAAGTGGGGCCGAAGCTTTCTTT.

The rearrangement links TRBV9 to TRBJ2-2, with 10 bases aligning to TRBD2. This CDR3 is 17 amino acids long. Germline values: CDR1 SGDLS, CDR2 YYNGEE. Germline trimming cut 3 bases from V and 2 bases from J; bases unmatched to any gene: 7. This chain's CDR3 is CASSALGTSANTGELFF. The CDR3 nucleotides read TGTGCCAGCAGCGCACTAGGGACTAGCGCCAACACCGGGGAGCTGTTTTTT.

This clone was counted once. CDR3 sequence: CASSPGTGHEKLFF. In nucleotides, the CDR3 is TGTGCCAGCAGCCCCGGGACAGGTCATGAAAAACTGTTTTTT. V gene TRBV28 combines with J gene TRBJ1-4, with 8 nucleotides matching TRBD1. Germline lookup yields CDR1 MDHEN and CDR2 SYDVKM. V lost 6 bases, J lost 6 bases, and 6 bases stayed unmatched. The CDR3 length is 14 residues. The full variable domain, in which reference TRBV28 and TRBJ1-4 provide the parts outside the CDR3, is DVKVTQSSRYLVKRTGEKVFLECVQDMDHENMFWYRQDPGLGLRLIYFSYDVKMKEKGDIPEGYSVSREKKERFSLILESASTNQTSMYLCASSPGTGHEKLFFGSGTQLSVL.

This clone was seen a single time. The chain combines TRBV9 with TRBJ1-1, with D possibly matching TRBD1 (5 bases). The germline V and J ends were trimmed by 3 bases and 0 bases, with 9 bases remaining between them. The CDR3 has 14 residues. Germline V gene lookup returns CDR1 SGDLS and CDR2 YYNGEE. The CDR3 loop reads CASSAGLMNTEAFF. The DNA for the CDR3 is TGTGCCAGCAGCGCGGGACTCATGAACACTGAAGCTTTCTTT.